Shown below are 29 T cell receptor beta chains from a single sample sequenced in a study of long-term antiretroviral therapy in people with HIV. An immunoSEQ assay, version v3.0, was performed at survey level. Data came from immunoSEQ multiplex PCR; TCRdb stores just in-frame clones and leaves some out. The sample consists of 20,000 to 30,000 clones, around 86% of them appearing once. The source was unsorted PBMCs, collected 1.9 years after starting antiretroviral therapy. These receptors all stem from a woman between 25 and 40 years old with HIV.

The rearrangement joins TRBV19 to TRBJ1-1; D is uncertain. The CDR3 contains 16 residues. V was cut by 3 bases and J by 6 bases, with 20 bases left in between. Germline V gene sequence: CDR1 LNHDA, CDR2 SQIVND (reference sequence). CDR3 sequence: CASSILGTQISAEAFF. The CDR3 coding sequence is TGTGCCAGTAGTATTCTAGGTACCCAAATCAGCGCTGAAGCTTTCTTT.

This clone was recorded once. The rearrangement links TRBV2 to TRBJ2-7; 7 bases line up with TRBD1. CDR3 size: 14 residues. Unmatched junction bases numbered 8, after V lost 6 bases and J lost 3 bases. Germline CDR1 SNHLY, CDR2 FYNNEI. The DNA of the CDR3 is TGTGCCAGCAGGGCTAGACAGGGAAACTACGAGCAGTACTTC. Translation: CASRARQGNYEQYF.

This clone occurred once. CDR3 nucleotide sequence: TGTGCCAGCAGCTTGGGAAACACAGGGGGCAGTGAAAAACTGTTTTTT. Protein: CASSLGNTGGSEKLFF. J is TRBJ1-4 and V is TRBV5-8, with 9 bases fitting TRBD1. This CDR3 has 16 residues. V lost 0 bases and J lost 7; bases outside the gene matches: 7. Germline V lookup: CDR1 SGHTS, CDR2 YDEGEE. Variable domain in full (rest from reference TRBV5-8 and TRBJ1-4): EAGVTQSPTHLIKTRGQQATLRCSPISGHTSVYWYQQALGLGLQFLLWYDEGEERNRGNFPPRFSGRQFPNYSSELNVNALELEDSALYLCASSLGNTGGSEKLFFGSGTQLSVL.

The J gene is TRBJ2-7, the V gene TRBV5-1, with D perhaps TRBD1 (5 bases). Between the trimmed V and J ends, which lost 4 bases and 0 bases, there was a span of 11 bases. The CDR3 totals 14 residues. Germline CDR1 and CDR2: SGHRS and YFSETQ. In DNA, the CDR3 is TGCGCCAGCAGCGACAGCCCCAACTCCTACGAGCAGTACGTC. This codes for CASSDSPNSYEQYV.

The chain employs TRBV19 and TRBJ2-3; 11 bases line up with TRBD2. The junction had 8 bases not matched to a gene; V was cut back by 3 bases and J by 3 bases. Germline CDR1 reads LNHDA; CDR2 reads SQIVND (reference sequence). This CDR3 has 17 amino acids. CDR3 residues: CASSISGGALQTDTQYF. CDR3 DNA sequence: TGTGCCAGTAGTATTAGCGGGGGGGCCTTACAAACAGATACGCAGTATTTT.

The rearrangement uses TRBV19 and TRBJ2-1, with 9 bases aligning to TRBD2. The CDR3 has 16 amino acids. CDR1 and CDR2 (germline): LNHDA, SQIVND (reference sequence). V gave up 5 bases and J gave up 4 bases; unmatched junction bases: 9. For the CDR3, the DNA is TGTGCCAGTAGTTTAAGCGGGGGGCTACTTTACAATGAGCAGTTCTTC. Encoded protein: CASSLSGGLLYNEQFF.

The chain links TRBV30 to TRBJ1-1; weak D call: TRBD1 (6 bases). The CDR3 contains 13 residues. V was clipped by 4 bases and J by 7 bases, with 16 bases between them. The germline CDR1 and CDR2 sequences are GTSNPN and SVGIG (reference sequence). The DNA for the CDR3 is TGTGCCTGGACCGGAACAGGGCGGGGTGAAGCTTTCTTT. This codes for CAWTGTGRGEAFF. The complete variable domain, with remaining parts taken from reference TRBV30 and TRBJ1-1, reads SQTIHQWPATLVQPVGSPLSLECTVEGTSNPNLYWYRQAAGRGLQLLFYSVGIGQISSEVPQNLSASRPQDRQFILSSKKLLLSDSGFYLCAWTGTGRGEAFFGQGTRLTVV.

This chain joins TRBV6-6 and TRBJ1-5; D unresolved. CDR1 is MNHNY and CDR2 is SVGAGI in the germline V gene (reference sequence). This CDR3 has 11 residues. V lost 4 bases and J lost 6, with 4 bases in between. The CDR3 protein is CASSSGQPQHF. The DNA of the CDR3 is TGTGCCAGCAGTTCGGGTCAGCCCCAGCATTTT.

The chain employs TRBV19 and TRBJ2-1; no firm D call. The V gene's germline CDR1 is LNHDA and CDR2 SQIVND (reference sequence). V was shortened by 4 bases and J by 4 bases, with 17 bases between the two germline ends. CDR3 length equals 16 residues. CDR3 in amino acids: CASSKGDTVPYNEQFF. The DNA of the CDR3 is TGTGCCAGTAGTAAAGGAGACACGGTCCCTTACAATGAGCAGTTCTTC.

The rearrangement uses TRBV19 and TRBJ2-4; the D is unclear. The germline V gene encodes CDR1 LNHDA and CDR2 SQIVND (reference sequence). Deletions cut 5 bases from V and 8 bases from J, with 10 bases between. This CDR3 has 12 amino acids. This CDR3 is CASSEQLDIQYF. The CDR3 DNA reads TGTGCCAGTAGTGAACAGTTAGACATTCAGTACTTC.

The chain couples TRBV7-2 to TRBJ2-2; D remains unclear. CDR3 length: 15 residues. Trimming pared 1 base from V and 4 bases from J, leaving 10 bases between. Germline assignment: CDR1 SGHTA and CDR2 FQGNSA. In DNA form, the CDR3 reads TGTGCCAGCAGCTTAGTTGGGATGGGCACCGGGGAGCTGTTTTTT. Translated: CASSLVGMGTGELFF.

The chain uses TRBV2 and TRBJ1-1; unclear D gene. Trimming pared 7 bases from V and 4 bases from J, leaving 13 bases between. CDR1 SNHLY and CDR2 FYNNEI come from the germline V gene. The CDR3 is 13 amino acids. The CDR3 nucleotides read TGTGCCAGCATTCTACTGAGTGGCACTGAAGCTTTCTTT. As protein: CASILLSGTEAFF.

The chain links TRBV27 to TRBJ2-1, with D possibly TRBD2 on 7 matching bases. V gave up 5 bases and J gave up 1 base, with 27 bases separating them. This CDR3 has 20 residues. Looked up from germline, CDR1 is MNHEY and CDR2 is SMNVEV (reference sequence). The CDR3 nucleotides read TGTGCCAGCAGTCCTAGGCCTCCGGGGGGACAAATCTCGTCCTACAATGAGCAGTTCTTC. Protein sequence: CASSPRPPGGQISSYNEQFF.

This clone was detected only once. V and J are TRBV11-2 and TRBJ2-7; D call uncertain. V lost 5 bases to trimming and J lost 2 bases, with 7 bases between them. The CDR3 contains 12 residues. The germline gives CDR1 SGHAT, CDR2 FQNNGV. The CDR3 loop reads CASSRGTYEQYV. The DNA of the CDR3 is TGTGCCAGCAGCCGCGGAACCTACGAGCAGTACGTC.

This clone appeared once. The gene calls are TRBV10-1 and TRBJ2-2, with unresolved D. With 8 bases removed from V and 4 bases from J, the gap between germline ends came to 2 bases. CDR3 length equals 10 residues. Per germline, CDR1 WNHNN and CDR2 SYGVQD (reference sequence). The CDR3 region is CASGTGELFF. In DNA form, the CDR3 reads TGCGCCAGCGGCACCGGGGAGCTGTTTTTT.

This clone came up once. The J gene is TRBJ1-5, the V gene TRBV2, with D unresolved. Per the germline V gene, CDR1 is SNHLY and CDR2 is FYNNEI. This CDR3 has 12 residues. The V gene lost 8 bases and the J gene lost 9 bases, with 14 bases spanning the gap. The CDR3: CASGTTAGPQHF. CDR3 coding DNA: TGTGCCAGCGGTACAACCGCCGGGCCCCAGCATTTT.

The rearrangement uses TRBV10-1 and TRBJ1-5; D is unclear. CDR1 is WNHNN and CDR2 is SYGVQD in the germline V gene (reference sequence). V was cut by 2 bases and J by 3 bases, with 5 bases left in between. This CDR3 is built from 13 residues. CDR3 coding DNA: TGCGCCAGCAGTGAGGGCCTCAATCAGCCCCAGCATTTT. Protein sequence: CASSEGLNQPQHF.

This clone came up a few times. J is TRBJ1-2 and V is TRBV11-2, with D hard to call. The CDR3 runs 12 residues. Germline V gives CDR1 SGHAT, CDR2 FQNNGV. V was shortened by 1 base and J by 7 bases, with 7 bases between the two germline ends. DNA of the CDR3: TGTGCCAGCAGCTTAGGTATCTCTGGCTACACCTTC. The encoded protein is CASSLGISGYTF.

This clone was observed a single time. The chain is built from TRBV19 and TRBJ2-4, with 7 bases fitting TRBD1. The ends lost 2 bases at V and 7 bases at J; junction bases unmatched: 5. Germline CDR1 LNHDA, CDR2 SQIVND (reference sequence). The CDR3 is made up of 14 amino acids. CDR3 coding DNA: TGTGCCAGTAGTATAATACAGGGGCAGAACATTCAGTACTTC. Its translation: CASSIIQGQNIQYF.

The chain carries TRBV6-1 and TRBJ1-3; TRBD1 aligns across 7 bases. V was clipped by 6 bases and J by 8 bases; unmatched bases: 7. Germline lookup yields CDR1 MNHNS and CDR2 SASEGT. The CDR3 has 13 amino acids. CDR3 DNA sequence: TGTGCCAGCAGGTTAGGGGGCGCGGACACCATATATTTT. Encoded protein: CASRLGGADTIYF.

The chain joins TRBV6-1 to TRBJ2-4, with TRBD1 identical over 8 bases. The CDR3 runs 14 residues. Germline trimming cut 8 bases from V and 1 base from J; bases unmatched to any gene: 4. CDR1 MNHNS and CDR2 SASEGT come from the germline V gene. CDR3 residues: CASAGGKAKNIQYF. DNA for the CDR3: TGTGCCAGCGCAGGGGGCAAGGCCAAAAACATTCAGTACTTC.

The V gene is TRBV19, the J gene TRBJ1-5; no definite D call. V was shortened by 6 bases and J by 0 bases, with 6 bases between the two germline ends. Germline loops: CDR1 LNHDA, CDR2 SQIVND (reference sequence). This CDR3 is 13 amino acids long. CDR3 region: CASRTVSNQPQHF. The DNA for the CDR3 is TGTGCCAGTAGGACGGTTAGCAATCAGCCCCAGCATTTT.

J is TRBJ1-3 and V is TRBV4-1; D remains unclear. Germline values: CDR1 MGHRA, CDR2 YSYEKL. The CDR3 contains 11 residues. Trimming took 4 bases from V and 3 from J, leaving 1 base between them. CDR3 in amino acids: CASSLGNTIYF. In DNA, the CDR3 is TGCGCCAGCAGCCTTGGAAACACCATATATTTT.

CDR3 in amino acids: CASSPRDGANSPLHF. DNA for the CDR3: TGTGCCAGCAGTCCACGGGACGGGGCCAATTCACCCCTCCACTTT. The rearrangement links TRBV27 to TRBJ1-6, with D possibly matching TRBD1 (5 bases). Germline CDR1 and CDR2: MNHEY and SMNVEV (reference sequence). V was cut by 5 bases and J by 7 bases, with 15 bases left in between. The CDR3 length is 15 residues.

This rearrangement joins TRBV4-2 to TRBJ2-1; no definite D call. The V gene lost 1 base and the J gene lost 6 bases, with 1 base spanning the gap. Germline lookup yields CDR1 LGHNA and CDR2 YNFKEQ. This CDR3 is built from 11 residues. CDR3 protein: CASSQGNEQFF. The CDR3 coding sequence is TGTGCCAGCAGCCAAGGCAATGAGCAGTTCTTC.

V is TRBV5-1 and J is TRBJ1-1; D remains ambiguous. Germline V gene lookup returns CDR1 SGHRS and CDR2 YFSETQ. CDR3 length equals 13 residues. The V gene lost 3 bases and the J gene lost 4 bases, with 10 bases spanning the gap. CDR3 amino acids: CASSWQLSTEAFF. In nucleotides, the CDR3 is TGCGCCAGCAGCTGGCAGCTGAGCACTGAAGCTTTCTTT.

The CDR3 reads CAQNVVEAFF. As DNA, the CDR3 is TGTGCCCAGAACGTCGTGGAAGCTTTCTTT. The V call is TRBV30, the J call TRBJ1-1; D is uncertain. Trimming stripped 8 bases from V and 8 bases from J, with 12 bases between. Germline V gene lookup returns CDR1 GTSNPN and CDR2 SVGIG (reference sequence). The CDR3 extends over 10 amino acids.

The CDR3 reads CASSLGGFGEKLFF. In nucleotides, the CDR3 is TGTGCCAGCAGTTTAGGAGGGTTCGGCGAAAAACTGTTTTTT. The genes are TRBV27 and TRBJ1-4, with D unresolved. Trimming stripped 2 bases from V and 8 bases from J, with 12 bases between. CDR3 length equals 14 residues. Germline lookup yields CDR1 MNHEY and CDR2 SMNVEV (reference sequence).

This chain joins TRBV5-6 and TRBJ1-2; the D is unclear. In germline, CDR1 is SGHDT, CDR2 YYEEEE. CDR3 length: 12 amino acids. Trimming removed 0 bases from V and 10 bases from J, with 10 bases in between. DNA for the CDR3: TGTGCCAGCAGCTTGGCTCAATTTGACTACACCTTC. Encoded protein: CASSLAQFDYTF.